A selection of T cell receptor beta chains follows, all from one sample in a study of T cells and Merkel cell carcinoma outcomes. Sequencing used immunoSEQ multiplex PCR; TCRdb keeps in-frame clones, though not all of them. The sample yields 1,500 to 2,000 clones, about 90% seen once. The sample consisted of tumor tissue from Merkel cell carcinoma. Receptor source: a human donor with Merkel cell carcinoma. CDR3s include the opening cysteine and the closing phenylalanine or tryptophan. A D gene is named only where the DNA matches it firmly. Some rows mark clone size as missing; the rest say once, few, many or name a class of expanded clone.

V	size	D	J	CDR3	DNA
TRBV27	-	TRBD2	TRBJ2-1	CASSPFGLAGQSSYNEQFF	TGTGCCAGCAGTCCATTCGGACTAGCGGGACAAAGCTCCTACAATGAGCAGTTCTTC
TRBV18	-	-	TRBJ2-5	CASSPFAGRETQYF	TGTGCCAGCTCACCCTTTGCGGGACGGGAGACCCAGTACTTC
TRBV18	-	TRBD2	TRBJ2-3	CASSPSIAGGWADTQYF	TGTGCCAGCTCACCAAGCATAGCGGGAGGTTGGGCAGATACGCAGTATTTT
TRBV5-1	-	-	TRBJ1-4	CASSEGRLAANEKLFF	TGCGCCAGCAGCGAAGGGAGATTAGCAGCTAATGAAAAACTGTTTTTT
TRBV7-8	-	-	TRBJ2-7	CASSLAQGPLAPTSTYF	TGTGCCAGCAGCTTAGCGCAAGGCCCGTTAGCTCCTACGAGCACGTACTTC
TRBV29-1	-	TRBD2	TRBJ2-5	CSVDTSAQETQYF	TGCAGCGTAGACACTAGCGCCCAAGAGACCCAGTACTTC
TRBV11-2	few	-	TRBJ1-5	CASSPNRGEGQPQHF	TGTGCCAGCAGCCCCAATCGGGGCGAGGGTCAGCCCCAGCATTTT
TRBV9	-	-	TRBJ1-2	CASSAQGGGYTF	TGTGCCAGCAGCGCCCAGGGCGGTGGCTACACCTTC
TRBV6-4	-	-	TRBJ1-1	CASSPSPGTSEAFF	TGTGCCAGCAGTCCCTCGCCAGGGACATCTGAAGCTTTCTTT
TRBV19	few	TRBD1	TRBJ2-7	CASSDRGQGSYEQYF	TGTGCCAGTAGTGATAGAGGACAGGGGAGCTACGAGCAGTACTTC
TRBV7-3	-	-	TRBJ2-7	CASSSGATGPFSGEQYF	TGTGCCAGCAGCTCAGGGGCGACGGGACCTTTCTCGGGGGAGCAGTACTTC
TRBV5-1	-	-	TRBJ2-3	CASSSQRGTDTQYF	TGCGCCAGCAGCTCACAGAGGGGCACAGATACGCAGTATTTT
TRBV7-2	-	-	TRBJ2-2	CASSSQGTGELFF	TGTGCCAGCAGCTCTCAGGGCACCGGGGAGCTGTTTTTT
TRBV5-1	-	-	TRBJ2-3	CASSLGGWTGTDTQYF	TGCGCCAGCAGCTTGGGCGGATGGACGGGCACAGATACGCAGTATTTT
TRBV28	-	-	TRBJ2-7	CASSFLGLGEQYF	TGTGCCAGCAGTTTCTTGGGTTTGGGTGAGCAGTACTTC
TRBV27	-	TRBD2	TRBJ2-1	CASSRAGGPSNEQFF	TGTGCCAGCAGCCGAGCGGGAGGGCCCTCCAATGAGCAGTTCTTC
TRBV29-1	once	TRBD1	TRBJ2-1	CSVGSGQGGNEQFF	TGCAGCGTTGGTTCGGGACAGGGAGGCAATGAGCAGTTCTTC
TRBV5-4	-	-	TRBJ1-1	CASSWRDGEAFF	TGTGCCAGCAGCTGGCGGGACGGTGAAGCTTTCTTT
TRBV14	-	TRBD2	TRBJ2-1	CASSPSGRGENEQFF	TGTGCCAGCAGCCCAAGCGGGAGGGGGGAAAATGAGCAGTTCTTC
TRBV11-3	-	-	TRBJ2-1	CASSLSTRAYNEQFF	TGTGCCAGCAGCTTATCTACTAGGGCCTACAATGAGCAGTTCTTC
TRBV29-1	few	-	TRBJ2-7	CSVGGLYEQYF	TGCAGCGTTGGAGGGCTCTACGAGCAGTACTTC
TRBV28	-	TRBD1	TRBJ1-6	CATDKWDSRDSPLHF	TGTGCCACCGATAAATGGGACAGTAGGGATTCACCCCTCCACTTT
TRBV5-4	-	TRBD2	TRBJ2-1	CASSSRLAGGVEQFF	TGTGCCAGCAGCTCGAGACTAGCGGGAGGGGTAGAGCAGTTCTTC
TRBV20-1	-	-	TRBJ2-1	CSALSNEQFF	TGCAGTGCCTTAAGCAATGAGCAGTTCTTC